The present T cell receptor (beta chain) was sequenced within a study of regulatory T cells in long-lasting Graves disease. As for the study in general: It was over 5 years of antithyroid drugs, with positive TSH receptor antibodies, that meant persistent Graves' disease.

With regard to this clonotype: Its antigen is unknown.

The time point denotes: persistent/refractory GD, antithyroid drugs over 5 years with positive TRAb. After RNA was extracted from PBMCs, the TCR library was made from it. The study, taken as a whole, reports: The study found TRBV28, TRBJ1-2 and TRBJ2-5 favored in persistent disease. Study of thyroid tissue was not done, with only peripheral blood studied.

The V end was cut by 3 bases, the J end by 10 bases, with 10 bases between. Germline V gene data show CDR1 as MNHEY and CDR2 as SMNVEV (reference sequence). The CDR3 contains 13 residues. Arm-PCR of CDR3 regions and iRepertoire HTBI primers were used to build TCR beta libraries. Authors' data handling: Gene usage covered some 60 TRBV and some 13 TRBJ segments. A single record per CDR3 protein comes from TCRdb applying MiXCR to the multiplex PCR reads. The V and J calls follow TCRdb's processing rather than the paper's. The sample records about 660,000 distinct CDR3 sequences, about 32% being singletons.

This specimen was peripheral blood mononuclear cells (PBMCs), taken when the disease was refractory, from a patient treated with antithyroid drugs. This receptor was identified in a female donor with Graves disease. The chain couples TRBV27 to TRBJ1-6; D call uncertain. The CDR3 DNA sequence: TGTGCCAGCAGTTTTAGGCAGATCTCACCCCTCCACTTT. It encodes CASSFRQISPLHF.